The 15 T cell receptor beta chains reported below all come from one sample, sequenced in a study of beta chain features in type 1 diabetes. The whole isolated RNA underwent reverse transcription, so sequencing captured expressed TCRB transcripts. The assay was immunoSEQ multiplex PCR, and TCRdb's table has in-frame clones only and misses some. The data show tens of thousands of clones, roughly 34% seen once. The sequencing input was stem cell memory CD4+ T cells from blood. The receptors stem from a woman aged 18-35 years in good health.

This clone was seen a few times. The chain employs TRBV7-2 and TRBJ2-5; 8 bases are shared with TRBD1. The CDR3 consists of 14 residues. The V gene's germline CDR1 is SGHTA and CDR2 FQGNSA. Losses at the gene ends were 5 bases for V and 5 bases for J; bases not matched to a gene: 7. The CDR3 loop is CASSHRTGSETQYF. As DNA, the CDR3 is TGTGCCAGCAGCCACCGGACAGGGTCGGAGACCCAGTACTTC.

This clone was seen a handful of times. The CDR3 is CATREEGPVHEQYF. In nucleotides, the CDR3 is TGTGCCACCCGGGAGGAGGGCCCAGTCCACGAGCAGTACTTC. V is TRBV19 and J is TRBJ2-7; 7 nucleotides align to TRBD2. CDR3 size: 14 residues. Germline loops: CDR1 LNHDA, CDR2 SQIVND (reference sequence). V shed 10 bases, J shed 5 bases, and the junction held 14 bases outside the gene matches.

This clone was picked up a small number of times. The V gene is TRBV25-1, the J gene TRBJ2-2; 7 nucleotides align to TRBD1. This CDR3 has 16 residues. V was pared by 5 bases and J by 4 bases, with 10 bases of the junction left unmatched. Looked up from germline, CDR1 is MGHDK and CDR2 is SYGVNS. CDR3 residues: CASSKEGAAGTGELFF. CDR3 DNA: TGTGCCAGCAGTAAAGAGGGGGCCGCAGGCACCGGGGAGCTGTTTTTT.

V gene TRBV2 combines with J gene TRBJ1-6; TRBD1 matches 8 bases. Per germline, CDR1 SNHLY and CDR2 FYNNEI. The CDR3 runs 16 residues. Losses at the gene ends were 1 base for V and 6 bases for J; bases not matched to a gene: 5. CDR3 in DNA: TGTGCCAGCAGTGAAGAGAAGACAGGGGTTAATTCACCCCTCCACTTT. As protein: CASSEEKTGVNSPLHF.

The chain carries TRBV11-2 and TRBJ1-5, with D possibly matching TRBD1 (6 bases). The CDR3 contains 16 residues. Between the trimmed V and J ends, which lost 4 bases and 5 bases, there was a span of 18 bases. In germline, CDR1 is SGHAT, CDR2 FQNNGV. CDR3 in DNA: TGTGCCAGCAGCTCGTTAACAGGCAGGGGACATCAGCCCCAGCATTTT. This codes for CASSSLTGRGHQPQHF.

This clone was detected ten times or more. The chain uses TRBV29-1 and TRBJ1-4, with D unclear. Germline V gene lookup returns CDR1 SQVTM and CDR2 ANQGSEA. The CDR3 spans 12 residues. Trimming removed 0 bases from V and 7 bases from J, with 6 bases in between. CDR3 nucleotide sequence: TGCAGCGTTGAAGAGGGGAGTGAAAAACTGTTTTTT. This encodes CSVEEGSEKLFF.

The rearrangement joins TRBV7-2 to TRBJ2-3, with 8 bases fitting TRBD2. J was trimmed by 1 base and V by 3 bases; bases with no gene match: 0. CDR1 and CDR2 (germline): SGHTA, FQGNSA. This CDR3 region has 14 residues. DNA for the CDR3: TGTGCCAGCAGCTTCGGGGGGGGCACAGATACGCAGTATTTT. Amino acids: CASSFGGGTDTQYF.

This clone was found a few times. CDR3 DNA: TGTGCCAGCAGCTTTTCTGGGACTAGCGGCAACAATGAGCAGTTCTTC. Protein product: CASSFSGTSGNNEQFF. J is TRBJ2-1 and V is TRBV7-9; 11 bases agree with TRBD2. Germline V gene sequence: CDR1 SEHNR, CDR2 FQNEAQ (reference sequence). The ends lost 3 bases at V and 5 bases at J; junction bases unmatched: 6. The CDR3 length is 16 residues.

A single count supports this clone. The chain combines TRBV2 with TRBJ1-1, with 10 bases matching TRBD1. Germline V gene sequence: CDR1 SNHLY, CDR2 FYNNEI. V dropped 5 bases and J dropped 1; count of bases not matched to a gene: 1. CDR3 size: 14 residues. CDR3 nucleotide sequence: TGTGCCAGCAGTAGGACAGGGGGGAACACTGAAGCTTTCTTT. Protein: CASSRTGGNTEAFF.

The chain recombines TRBV5-1 with TRBJ2-1, with 11 nucleotides matching TRBD2. Germline V CDR1 and CDR2: SGHRS, YFSETQ. V lost 2 bases and J lost 4; bases outside the gene matches: 2. CDR3 size: 15 residues. The CDR3 reads CASSFGTSGYNEQFF. The CDR3 DNA reads TGCGCCAGCAGCTTCGGGACTAGCGGATACAATGAGCAGTTCTTC.

This sequence joins TRBV6-1 and TRBJ2-2; 9 nucleotides align to TRBD2. CDR1 and CDR2 (germline): MNHNS, SASEGT. This CDR3 region has 15 residues. V was clipped by 3 bases and J by 5 bases; unmatched bases: 4. CDR3 sequence reads: CASSEVAGVTGELFF. As DNA, the CDR3 is TGTGCCAGCAGTGAGGTAGCGGGAGTTACCGGGGAGCTGTTTTTT.

The chain combines TRBV5-6 with TRBJ2-5; D might be TRBD1 (5 bases). There are 16 residues in the CDR3. V was trimmed by 0 bases and J by 2 bases, leaving 14 bases between them. CDR1 is SGHDT and CDR2 is YYEEEE in the germline V gene. The CDR3 here is CASSLARAYRQETQYF. The CDR3 DNA reads as TGTGCCAGCAGCTTGGCCCGGGCCTACAGGCAAGAGACCCAGTACTTC.

The chain couples TRBV4-3 to TRBJ2-2; 8 bases line up with TRBD1. The CDR3 extends over 17 amino acids. With V trimmed by 3 bases and J by 5 bases, 11 bases remained unmatched. The germline V gene encodes CDR1 LGHNA and CDR2 YSLEER. The CDR3 loop is CASSQRSGGLLTGELFF. In DNA form, the CDR3 reads TGCGCCAGCAGCCAGCGATCAGGGGGCCTTCTAACCGGGGAGCTGTTTTTT.

The rearrangement joins TRBV12-5 to TRBJ2-1, with TRBD2 matching 9 bases. The V gene's germline CDR1 is LGHNT and CDR2 FRNRAP. The CDR3 is 18 amino acids. Trimming removed 7 bases from V and 0 bases from J; junction bases left unmatched: 13. The CDR3 protein is CASVLAPASGVSYNEQFF. The CDR3 nucleotides are TGTGCTAGTGTCCTCGCTCCGGCTAGCGGGGTCTCCTACAATGAGCAGTTCTTC.

The chain uses TRBV2 and TRBJ1-6; tentative D call: TRBD1 (5 bases). Germline V gives CDR1 SNHLY, CDR2 FYNNEI. The CDR3 runs 16 residues. The V end was cut by 4 bases, the J end by 7 bases, with 17 bases between. The CDR3 DNA follows: TGTGCCAGCAGTGGAGGAGGGCCCCGGGGGAATTCACCCCTCCACTTT. It codes for CASSGGGPRGNSPLHF.